This entry lists 4 T cell receptor beta chains sequenced from one sample in a study of blood T cell repertoires in COVID-19. The assay was immunoSEQ multiplex PCR, and TCRdb's table has in-frame clones only and misses some. The table includes about 160,000 clones, more than 75% detected once. Sequencing input: peripheral blood. The source of these receptors is a man aged 60 to 75 with active or convalescent COVID-19.

The chain combines TRBV5-6 with TRBJ2-7, with TRBD1 matching over 8 bases. Germline V gene sequence: CDR1 SGHDT, CDR2 YYEEEE. V dropped 2 bases and J dropped 7; count of bases not matched to a gene: 17. The length of the CDR3 is 17 residues. CDR3 DNA: TGTGCCAGCAGCTTCTTAACCGAGACAGGGGTCGTTTGGGAGCAGTACTTC. Its translation: CASSFLTETGVVWEQYF.

The V gene is TRBV21-1, the J gene TRBJ1-2; TRBD1 is the table's D call, not checked against the DNA. TRBV21-1 represents a pseudogene. The CDR3 is 13 residues long. CDR3 in amino acids: CASSALQGWGYTF. CDR3 DNA: TGTGCCAGCAGCGCATTACAGGGATGGGGCTACACCTTC.

The chain is built from TRBV6-1 and TRBJ1-2; no reliable D call. This CDR3 has 14 amino acids. Trimming stripped 1 base from V and 3 bases from J, with 9 bases between. Germline-derived CDR1 and CDR2 are MNHNS and SASEGT. This CDR3 reads CASSEGAGDYGYTF. The CDR3 nucleotides are TGTGCCAGCAGTGAAGGTGCGGGAGACTATGGCTACACCTTC.

The chain links TRBV5-1 to TRBJ2-6, with 11 bases that match TRBD1. CDR3 length: 18 amino acids. CDR1 and CDR2 from the germline V gene are SGHRS and YFSETQ. V shed 4 bases and J 0 bases; nucleotides not matched to a gene: 6. CDR3 nucleotide sequence: TGCGCCAGCAGCCCTTCCGGGACAGGGGGCTCTGGGGCCAACGTCCTGACTTTC. It specifies CASSPSGTGGSGANVLTF.